The 20 T cell receptor beta chains below come from one sample, sequenced in a study of blood T cells in healthy people across ages. Next came a second PCR, run for about 6 to 12 cycles, which used a sample-barcoded 5' primer along with a J-beta primer mix. TCRdb used MiXCR to reprocess the 5' RACE reads, holding one entry per CDR3 protein. The sample comprises 780,000 or so distinct CDR3 sequences, about 48% of which are singletons, and around 40% rests with the top ten. The sample comprised blood. The source of these receptors is a man of 80 years or more in good health.

With respect to this clonotype: This may be a read error, as it is one base from a much larger clone. The gene calls are TRBV5-5 and TRBJ2-5; D not resolved. The V and J ends lost 2 bases and 5 bases respectively, with 4 bases between them. Germline V gene data show CDR1 as SGHKS and CDR2 as YYEKEE (reference sequence). The CDR3 runs 11 residues. This chain's CDR3 is CASSFPETQYF. As DNA, the CDR3 is TGTGCCAGCAGCTTTCCGGAGACCCAGTACTTC.

This clonotype has only a few counts. The chain links TRBV10-3 to TRBJ2-1, with 11 bases identical to TRBD2. CDR3 length: 15 residues. Germline V lookup: CDR1 ENHRY, CDR2 SYGVKD. J gave up 3 bases and V 5 bases, and 3 bases lay outside the gene matches. The CDR3 coding sequence is TGTGCCATCAGTCCCACTAGCGGGAGCTACAATGAGCAGTTCTTC. This sequence encodes CAISPTSGSYNEQFF.

V usage is TRBV6-5 and J usage is TRBJ1-1, with TRBD1 as a possible D gene (6 bases). CDR3 length: 14 amino acids. Germline V gives CDR1 MNHEY, CDR2 SVGAGI. V shed 5 bases and J shed 1 base, with 11 bases lying between them. The CDR3 is CASSPGHKNTEAFF. DNA for the CDR3: TGTGCCAGCAGTCCGGGACACAAGAACACTGAAGCTTTCTTT.

The chain is built from TRBV27 and TRBJ2-5; the match to TRBD1 covers 7 bases. This CDR3 has 15 amino acids. Per the germline V gene, CDR1 is MNHEY and CDR2 is SMNVEV (reference sequence). The ends lost 7 bases at V and 11 bases at J; junction bases unmatched: 19. Here the CDR3 DNA reads TGTGCCAGCACCCGTGGGACAGCAGCCTACAATGAGCAGTACTTC. It codes for CASTRGTAAYNEQYF.

The chain links TRBV27 to TRBJ2-7, with D maybe TRBD2 (6 bases). The J call may not be correct, given that the DNA end is closer to TRBJ2-4. Germline CDR1 is MNHEY and CDR2 is SMNVEV (reference sequence). CDR3 length: 15 residues. CDR3 protein: CASSSPSAGKNIQYF. In nucleotides, the CDR3 is TGTGCCAGCAGTTCACCTTCCGCGGGGAAAAACATTCAGTACTTC.

The V call is TRBV29-1, the J call TRBJ2-1; D gene ambiguous. The CDR3 is made up of 11 amino acids. Trimming left V 4 bases short and J 10 bases short, with 11 bases between. CDR1 and CDR2 from the germline V gene are SQVTM and ANQGSEA. The chain's CDR3 is CSVVRELEQFF. The CDR3 nucleotides are TGCAGCGTTGTAAGGGAACTGGAGCAGTTCTTC.

Of note for this clonotype: One end of the junction is discordant with germline, which a read error may explain. The chain uses TRBV12-3 or TRBV12-4 and TRBJ2-3; 9 bases fit TRBD1. The CDR3 totals 14 residues. The CDR3 is CASSWDRVPETQYF. The CDR3 DNA follows: TGTGCCAGCAGTTGGGACAGGGTCCCAGAGACGCAGTATTTT.

In this sample, this clonotype turned up once. The chain employs TRBV11-2 and TRBJ2-7; D gene ambiguous. CDR3 length: 13 residues. Trimming left V 4 bases short and J 1 base short, with 8 bases between. Germline V CDR1 and CDR2: SGHAT, FQNNGV. The CDR3: CASSSDVSYEQYF. In nucleotides, the CDR3 is TGTGCCAGCAGCTCGGACGTATCCTACGAGCAGTACTTC.

Comment on this clonotype: One base away lies a much larger clone, so this may be a sequencing read error. The V call is TRBV20-1, the J call TRBJ2-3, with 8 bases lining up with TRBD1. CDR1 is DFQATT, CDR2 SNEGSKA, per germline (reference sequence). The CDR3 has 15 residues. The junction had 17 bases not matched to a gene; V was cut back by 1 base and J by 14 bases. CDR3 sequence reads: CSARARGRGHRYAYF. The CDR3 DNA follows: TGCAGTGCTAGAGCAAGGGGCAGGGGGCACAGATACGCGTATTTT.

J is TRBJ2-7 and V is TRBV25-1; TRBD1 matches 7 bases. Germline V gives CDR1 MGHDK, CDR2 SYGVNS. This CDR3 has 14 residues. V lost 4 bases and J lost 2; bases outside the gene matches: 5. The CDR3 protein is CASSVGTAPYEQYF. CDR3 DNA sequence: TGTGCCAGCAGTGTCGGGACAGCTCCCTACGAGCAGTACTTC.

This chain joins TRBV19 and TRBJ2-3; D is unresolved. The V gene lost 3 bases and the J gene lost 6 bases, with 10 bases spanning the gap. The CDR3 is made up of 13 amino acids. Germline CDR1 is LNHDA and CDR2 is SQIVND (reference sequence). The CDR3 loop reads CASSISPRDTQYF. The CDR3 DNA reads TGTGCCAGTAGTATCAGCCCCCGGGATACGCAGTATTTT.

J is TRBJ2-1 and V is TRBV6-5; D is perhaps TRBD2 (6 bases). V was cut by 5 bases and J by 8 bases, with 13 bases left in between. Germline CDR1 reads MNHEY; CDR2 reads SVGAGI. The CDR3 runs to 13 residues. The CDR3 DNA reads as TGTGCCAGCAGTAAAGGACTATTGGATGAGCAGTTCTTC. This encodes CASSKGLLDEQFF.

The gene calls are TRBV10-3 and TRBJ2-1; 11 bases map to TRBD2. The J call is in doubt because the DNA end fits TRBJ2-7 better. There are 17 residues in the CDR3. The germline V gene encodes CDR1 ENHRY and CDR2 SYGVKD. The chain's CDR3 is CAISEGTSGPSYNEQYF. The CDR3 DNA reads TGTGCCATCAGTGAAGGGACTAGCGGTCCTTCCTACAATGAGCAGTACTTC.

This clonotype was recorded a few times. This chain connects TRBV29-1 to TRBJ2-1, with D maybe TRBD1 (6 bases). This CDR3 contains 13 residues. Trimming removed 7 bases from V and 5 bases from J, with 15 bases in between. Germline assignment: CDR1 SQVTM and CDR2 ANQGSEA. Written as DNA, the CDR3 is TGCAGCGGCCACGAGGGGGTGAACAATGAGCAGTTCTTC. Translation: CSGHEGVNNEQFF.

A few counts support this clonotype. The chain employs TRBV5-1 and TRBJ1-1; D gene uncertain. V was pared by 4 bases and J by 1 base, with 14 bases between. Germline V gene lookup returns CDR1 SGHRS and CDR2 YFSETQ. The CDR3 contains 15 residues. CDR3 sequence: CASSVGRWENTEAFF. The CDR3 coding sequence is TGCGCCAGCAGCGTGGGCAGGTGGGAGAACACTGAAGCTTTCTTT.

This clonotype occurred a few times. This chain joins TRBV21-1 and TRBJ2-5; no check of the table's D call, TRBD1, against the DNA was made. TRBV21-1 is deemed a pseudogene. The CDR3 runs to 17 residues. CDR3 loop: CASSKEQEEAGQETQYF. In DNA, the CDR3 is TGTGCCAGCAGCAAAGAACAGGAGGAGGCAGGGCAGGAGACCCAGTACTTC.

The V gene is TRBV24-1, the J gene TRBJ2-1; D ambiguous. From germline, CDR1 is KGHDR and CDR2 SFDVKD. This CDR3 spans 11 amino acids. The V gene lost 5 bases and the J gene lost 4 bases, with 2 bases spanning the gap. The CDR3: CATSAYNEQFF. The CDR3 DNA reads as TGTGCCACCAGTGCTTACAATGAGCAGTTCTTC.

The sample holds a few counts of this clonotype. The CDR3 coding sequence is TGTGCCAGCAGTTTACAGGCAGGAGTGGGTGAGCAGTACTTC. Its protein is CASSLQAGVGEQYF. This chain uses TRBV27 with TRBJ2-4; D is unclear. Germline values: CDR1 MNHEY, CDR2 SMNVEV (reference sequence). Trimming cost V 2 bases and J 13 bases, with 18 bases left between them. This CDR3 comprises 14 residues.

The chain employs TRBV4-2 and TRBJ2-7; possible D gene TRBD1, 6 bases. The CDR3 covers 15 residues. Germline CDR1 reads LGHNA; CDR2 reads YNFKEQ. Trimming stripped 5 bases from V and 2 bases from J, with 16 bases between. CDR3 sequence reads: CASSLVARDTYEQYF. The CDR3 DNA reads TGTGCCAGCAGCTTGGTTGCTAGGGACACCTACGAGCAGTACTTC.

J is TRBJ2-1 and V is TRBV7-9; no clear D. Germline V gene sequence: CDR1 SEHNR, CDR2 FQNEAQ (reference sequence). This CDR3 is built from 16 residues. V was pared by 1 base and J by 6 bases, with 16 bases between. The CDR3 loop reads CASSLGVTPRGNEQFF. The CDR3 DNA is TGTGCCAGCAGCTTAGGTGTGACGCCCCGAGGCAATGAGCAGTTCTTC. Supplemented by reference TRBV7-9 and TRBJ2-1, the full variable domain reads DTGVSQNPRHKITKRGQNVTFRCDPISEHNRLYWYRQTLGQGPEFLTYFQNEAQLEKSRLLSDRFSAERPKGSFSTLEIQRTEQGDSAMYLCASSLGVTPRGNEQFFGPGTRLTVL.